This T cell receptor beta chain derives from a study of cytomegalovirus exposure and HLA in healthy donors. The overall study: Previous work identified 120 million or so unique TCR beta sequences from roughly 170 million T cells. Whole-study findings and limits: A highly shared variant cluster was judged a likely technical artifact. In a later analysis, productive TCRs from donors in an Asian-associated ancestry cluster reportedly carried fewer N-insertions than the cohort mean. Analysis was carried out at a later point, and it linked a missense DCLRE1C variant to TCR beta V- and J-gene trimming.

This clone appeared a few times. The target antigen is unknown. PCR involved 60 Vbeta and 13 Jbeta primers. Assay: immunoSEQ multiplex PCR; the TCRdb copy retains only in-frame clones and omits some. This sample has 150,000 to 200,000 clones, with 70% to 80% found just once. Material for sequencing was PBMCs. The sequence derives from a woman between 40 and 50 years old in good health and CMV-seronegative.

CDR3 sequence reads: CASSETGPSYEQYF. The CDR3 coding sequence is TGTGCCAGCAGTGAAACAGGACCCTCCTACGAGCAGTACTTC. The V call is TRBV2, the J call TRBJ2-7; TRBD1 is a possible D gene (5 bases). From germline, CDR1 is SNHLY and CDR2 FYNNEI. The CDR3 totals 14 residues. V lost 2 bases to trimming and J lost 0 bases, with 8 bases between them.